What follows are 8 T cell receptor beta chains derived from one specimen sequenced in a study of glioma-infiltrating T cells. Using RNA template, CDR3s of TCR alpha and beta were amplified with iRepertoire arm-PCR. Each CDR3 protein gets one entry after TCRdb re-called the multiplex PCR reads with MiXCR. The sample lists more than 350,000 distinct CDR3 sequences, 41% seen once, with about 12% in the top ten. The material sequenced was glioma tissue, nonneoplastic brain tissue, or PBMCs (not recorded which). These receptors were taken from a human donor with low-grade glioma or glioblastoma, undergoing nonglioma brain surgery, or in good health (not recorded which).

Points on this clonotype: Germline and junction disagree at one end, which may indicate a read error. The chain has TRBV7-3 and TRBJ2-5; a weak D match, TRBD2 (6 bases). CDR3 size: 15 residues. Per germline, CDR1 SGHTA and CDR2 FQGTGA. The CDR3 sequence is CASSPFGTGEETQCF. The CDR3 DNA is TGTGCCAGCAGCCCCTTCGGGACTGGGGAAGAGACCCAGTGCTTC.

This chain joins TRBV27 and TRBJ1-5; 10 bases are a match to TRBD1. V shed 6 bases and J 9 bases; nucleotides not matched to a gene: 11. The CDR3 loop spans 15 amino acids. Germline values: CDR1 MNHEY, CDR2 SMNVEV (reference sequence). Here the CDR3 DNA reads TGTGCCAGCAGCCCCGGGACAGGGGACGGCGGGCCCCAGCATTTT. Amino acid sequence: CASSPGTGDGGPQHF.

This clonotype was detected only once. A much larger clonotype is one base distant, so this may be a read error. The rearrangement links TRBV6-6 to TRBJ2-7, with 9 bases lining up with TRBD1. Germline assignment: CDR1 MNHNY and CDR2 SVGAGI (reference sequence). This CDR3 has 14 amino acids. V lost 8 bases, J lost 2 bases, and 7 bases stayed unmatched. The CDR3 DNA follows: TGTGCCAGCGCCGGACAGGGGTCCACCTACGAGCAGTACTTC. This encodes CASAGQGSTYEQYF.

The CDR3 DNA is TGTGCCAGCAGTTTACTTCAGGTTCAGCCCCAGCATTTT. This gives the protein CASSLLQVQPQHF. The chain couples TRBV12-3 or TRBV12-4 to TRBJ1-5; D remains ambiguous. CDR3 length: 13 amino acids. Deletions cut 2 bases from V and 6 bases from J, with 8 bases between.

Concerning this clonotype itself: This could be a read error, since a much larger clone is one nucleotide away. CDR3 nucleotide sequence: TGTGCCGGCAGTGAAGTCGGGACAGACAACTATGGCTACACCTTC. Translation: CAGSEVGTDNYGYTF. The V call is TRBV28, the J call TRBJ1-2, with 7 bases fitting TRBD1. Germline assignment: CDR1 MDHEN and CDR2 SYDVKM. CDR3 length: 15 residues.

The chain joins TRBV19 to TRBJ2-7, with TRBD2 as a possible D gene (5 bases). Trimming shortened V by 6 bases and J by 6 bases, and 12 bases separated the two germline ends. Germline V lookup: CDR1 LNHDA, CDR2 SQIVND (reference sequence). The CDR3 loop spans 12 amino acids. This CDR3 is CASSARGREQYF. Written as DNA, the CDR3 is TGTGCCAGTAGCGCCCGCGGGCGCGAGCAGTACTTC.

This clonotype was recorded once. An end of the junction does not agree with germline; a read error may underlie this. The chain links TRBV7-6 to TRBJ1-3; D is unclear. CDR1 is SGHVS, CDR2 FNYEAQ, per germline. The CDR3 is 13 residues long. CDR3 coding DNA: TGTGCTAGCAGCTTAGGAAGGGGAAACACCATATATTTT. The encoded protein is CASSLGRGNTIYF. The variable domain in full, completed from reference TRBV7-6 and TRBJ1-3, reads GAGVSQSPRYKVTKRGQDVALRCDPISGHVSLYWYRQALGQGPEFLTYFNYEAQQDKSGLPNDRFSAERPEGSISTLTIQRTEQRDSAMYRCASSLGRGNTIYFGEGSWLTVV.

This clonotype has at least ten counts. V and J are TRBV20-1 and TRBJ2-3; perhaps TRBD1 as D (5 bases). The germline V and J ends were trimmed by 0 bases and 6 bases, with 10 bases remaining between them. The CDR3 length is 13 residues. The V gene's germline CDR1 is DFQATT and CDR2 SNEGSKA (reference sequence). The CDR3 region is CSARDQGWDTQYF. The DNA of the CDR3 is TGCAGTGCTAGAGATCAGGGTTGGGATACGCAGTATTTT.